This TCR beta chain comes out of a study of regulatory T cells in long-lasting Graves disease. V shed 1 base and J shed 1 base, with 7 bases lying between them. CDR3 size: 14 residues. Germline CDR1 LNHNV, CDR2 YYDKDF (reference sequence). This clonotype was detected many times. Described time point: newly diagnosed GD, antithyroid drugs for less than 3 months. Researchers made the TCR library from RNA that was extracted from PBMCs. Libraries of TCR beta came from iRepertoire HTBI primers plus Arm-PCR of CDR3 regions. One entry per CDR3 protein results from TCRdb running MiXCR on the multiplex PCR reads. This table holds about 210,000 distinct CDR3 sequences, approximately 18% found once. This sample also appeared in a second study, on T cells in Graves' hyperthyroidism and ophthalmopathy.

The chain combines TRBV15 with TRBJ1-1; D remains ambiguous. The TCR comes from a woman in her twenties or thirties with Graves disease. Sample: peripheral blood mononuclear cells (PBMCs), taken at new diagnosis, from a patient treated with antithyroid drugs. The CDR3 DNA reads TGTGCCACCAGCAGAGGGGCAGGGAACACTGAAGCTTTCTTT. Amino acid sequence: CATSRGAGNTEAFF.